This paragraph covers one T cell receptor (beta chain) sequence. The antigen is not known. Semi-nested PCR with Nested Universal Primer A followed constant-region reverse priming of full-length variable regions. TCRdb re-derived calls from the 5' RACE reads in MiXCR, one entry per CDR3 protein. The sample lists about 34,000 distinct CDR3 sequences, approximately 27% occurring once. The CDR3 is made up of 15 amino acids. V lost 6 bases, J lost 7 bases, and 9 bases stayed unmatched. Findings of the study overall: The larger-cohort validation was restricted to a single TCR beta V-J rearrangement rather than whole repertoires. In terms of TCR gene usage, tumor memory CD4+ T cells clustered together with blood and lymph node memory CD4+ cells, as well as with lymph node naive CD4+ cells.

The material sequenced was naive CD4+ T cells sorted from a lymph node. Noted subset: naive CD4+ T cells, CD4+CD45RA+CD25-. The rearrangement uses TRBV12-3 or TRBV12-4 and TRBJ2-1, with 10 bases matching TRBD1. The sequence was obtained from a female donor with breast cancer. The CDR3 reads CASSPRDRGGNEQFF. The CDR3 DNA reads TGTGCCAGCAGCCCCCGGGACAGGGGCGGGAATGAGCAGTTCTTC.